The clone carrying this T cell receptor beta chain was seen only once. These data originate in a study of CD8 T cells in Susac syndrome. Germline V lookup: CDR1 SQVTM, CDR2 ANQGSEA. The germline V and J ends were trimmed by 3 bases and 1 base, with 12 bases remaining between them. The CDR3 has 14 residues. RNA was extracted with the RNeasy kit, and a quantity of roughly 0.5 to 1 ug was reverse transcribed using random hexamers. TCRdb reprocessed the immunoSEQ multiplex PCR reads via MiXCR and lists one record per CDR3 protein. The sample lists roughly 250,000 distinct CDR3 sequences; 90% to 96% were seen once.

The source of this sequence is a human donor with Susac syndrome. The sequencing sample was made of CD4+ T cells from PBMCs. The chain carries TRBV29-1 and TRBJ1-2, with D possibly being TRBD1 (6 bases). CDR3 sequence reads: CSVDRGLGNYGYTF. CDR3 sequence (DNA): TGCAGCGTTGACAGGGGCTTGGGTAACTATGGCTACACCTTC.